A selection of T cell receptor beta chains follows, all from one sample in a study of spatial heterogeneity in lung cancer. TCRdb recomputed calls from the 5' RACE reads with MiXCR, one row per CDR3 protein. The sample lists 15,000 or so distinct CDR3 sequences, roughly 15% occurring once. The source was PBMCs, collected at surgery. The receptor set was obtained from a male donor with early-stage non-small cell lung cancer. The CDR3 runs from the conserved cysteine through the conserved F or W. The order of the fields is clone size, D gene, V gene, J gene, CDR3 protein, CDR3 DNA. A D gene is named only where the DNA matches it firmly. A row's size may be missing; if present it is once, few, many or a size class.

abundance: many; d_gene: .; v_gene: TRBV10-2; j_gene: TRBJ2-4; CDR3aa: CASRGGGLLRAKNIQYF; CDR3nt: TGCGCCAGCAGAGGAGGGGGACTTTTAAGAGCCAAAAACATTCAGTACTTC
abundance: many; d_gene: .; v_gene: TRBV13; j_gene: TRBJ1-1; CDR3aa: CASSPNTEAFF; CDR3nt: TGTGCCAGCAGCCCGAACACTGAAGCTTTCTTT
abundance: many; d_gene: .; v_gene: TRBV27; j_gene: TRBJ2-7; CDR3aa: CASSLGAFGEQYF; CDR3nt: TGTGCCAGCAGTTTGGGGGCTTTCGGCGAGCAGTACTTC
abundance: many; d_gene: TRBD1; v_gene: TRBV6-5; j_gene: TRBJ1-1; CDR3aa: CASSYSLGQGTEAFF; CDR3nt: TGTGCCAGCAGTTACTCGCTAGGACAGGGGACTGAAGCTTTCTTT
abundance: .; d_gene: .; v_gene: TRBV15; j_gene: TRBJ2-7; CDR3aa: CATSEPLGRSYEQYF; CDR3nt: TGTGCCACCAGCGAACCTCTGGGACGGTCCTACGAGCAGTACTTC
abundance: many; d_gene: .; v_gene: TRBV3-1; j_gene: TRBJ2-3; CDR3aa: CASSQGARNRPPDTQYF; CDR3nt: TGTGCCAGCAGCCAAGGCGCAAGGAATCGTCCTCCAGATACGCAGTATTTT
abundance: few; d_gene: .; v_gene: TRBV24-1; j_gene: TRBJ2-7; CDR3aa: CATSASDHYPYEQYF; CDR3nt: TGTGCCACCAGTGCGTCCGATCATTACCCCTACGAGCAGTACTTC
abundance: many; d_gene: .; v_gene: TRBV10-3; j_gene: TRBJ1-1; CDR3aa: CAISRGDVNTEAFF; CDR3nt: TGTGCCATCAGTCGGGGGGACGTTAACACTGAAGCTTTCTTT
abundance: few; d_gene: .; v_gene: TRBV5-4; j_gene: TRBJ2-2; CDR3aa: CASSFGLAPNTGELFF; CDR3nt: TGTGCCAGCAGCTTTGGCCTAGCGCCAAACACCGGGGAGCTGTTTTTT
abundance: few; d_gene: .; v_gene: TRBV20-1; j_gene: TRBJ1-2; CDR3aa: CSARDWDYGYTF; CDR3nt: TGCAGTGCTAGAGATTGGGACTATGGCTACACCTTC
abundance: many; d_gene: TRBD1; v_gene: TRBV11-2; j_gene: TRBJ2-5; CDR3aa: CASSPGTGWQETQYF; CDR3nt: TGTGCCAGCAGCCCCGGGACAGGGTGGCAAGAGACCCAGTACTTC
abundance: few; d_gene: .; v_gene: TRBV19; j_gene: TRBJ2-7; CDR3aa: CASSVSRGGEQYF; CDR3nt: TGTGCCAGTAGTGTCTCCAGGGGGGGCGAGCAGTACTTC
abundance: .; d_gene: TRBD1; v_gene: TRBV6-6; j_gene: TRBJ2-3; CDR3aa: CASIRTGTSTDTQYF; CDR3nt: TGTGCCAGCATTAGGACAGGGACTAGCACAGATACGCAGTATTTT
abundance: .; d_gene: .; v_gene: TRBV20-1; j_gene: TRBJ2-1; CDR3aa: CSARDVQGNANNEQFF; CDR3nt: TGCAGTGCTAGAGACGTTCAGGGTAACGCTAACAATGAGCAGTTCTTC
abundance: .; d_gene: TRBD2; v_gene: TRBV5-5; j_gene: TRBJ2-3; CDR3aa: CASSLATSGWADTQYF; CDR3nt: TGTGCCAGCAGCTTGGCGACTAGCGGGTGGGCAGATACGCAGTATTTT
abundance: .; d_gene: TRBD1; v_gene: TRBV28; j_gene: TRBJ1-5; CDR3aa: CASSSTGFYSNQPQHF; CDR3nt: TGTGCCAGCAGTTCGACAGGGTTTTATAGCAATCAGCCCCAGCATTTT
abundance: .; d_gene: TRBD2; v_gene: TRBV10-3; j_gene: TRBJ2-1; CDR3aa: CAISGPTSGGSYNEQFF; CDR3nt: TGTGCCATCAGTGGTCCAACTAGCGGGGGCTCCTACAATGAGCAGTTCTTC
abundance: medium-sized; d_gene: .; v_gene: TRBV27; j_gene: TRBJ2-7; CDR3aa: CASRGQPREQYF; CDR3nt: TGTGCCAGCAGAGGGCAGCCACGCGAGCAGTACTTC
abundance: .; d_gene: TRBD1; v_gene: TRBV6-2/TRBV6-3; j_gene: TRBJ2-7; CDR3aa: CASSYSTGQTYEQYF; CDR3nt: TGTGCCAGCAGTTACTCGACAGGGCAGACCTACGAGCAGTACTTC
abundance: many; d_gene: .; v_gene: TRBV5-1; j_gene: TRBJ2-3; CDR3aa: CASSSPGGTDTQYF; CDR3nt: TGCGCCAGCAGCTCCCCGGGGGGCACAGATACGCAGTATTTT
abundance: .; d_gene: .; v_gene: TRBV27; j_gene: TRBJ2-4; CDR3aa: CASRERARALQYF; CDR3nt: TGTGCCAGCCGAGAGAGGGCTCGAGCCCTTCAGTACTTC
abundance: .; d_gene: .; v_gene: TRBV2; j_gene: TRBJ2-2; CDR3aa: CASSMVRGIGELFF; CDR3nt: TGTGCCAGCAGTATGGTTAGGGGGATCGGGGAGCTGTTTTTT
abundance: .; d_gene: TRBD1; v_gene: TRBV20-1; j_gene: TRBJ2-1; CDR3aa: CSARSGQGALNEQFF; CDR3nt: TGCAGTGCTAGATCGGGACAGGGGGCGCTTAATGAGCAGTTCTTC
abundance: .; d_gene: .; v_gene: TRBV5-1; j_gene: TRBJ1-1; CDR3aa: CASSLAVPNTEAFF; CDR3nt: TGCGCCAGCAGCTTGGCAGTTCCGAACACTGAAGCTTTCTTT
abundance: few; d_gene: .; v_gene: TRBV7-9; j_gene: TRBJ1-4; CDR3aa: CASSQNGASNEKLFF; CDR3nt: TGTGCCAGCAGCCAGAACGGGGCGTCTAATGAAAAACTGTTTTTT
abundance: few; d_gene: .; v_gene: TRBV28; j_gene: TRBJ2-5; CDR3aa: CASRTSGGSETQYF; CDR3nt: TGTGCCAGCCGGACCTCAGGGGGGAGTGAGACCCAGTACTTC
abundance: few; d_gene: TRBD1; v_gene: TRBV28; j_gene: TRBJ2-1; CDR3aa: CASSFQGAGNEQFF; CDR3nt: TGTGCCAGCAGTTTCCAGGGGGCGGGGAATGAGCAGTTCTTC
abundance: few; d_gene: TRBD1; v_gene: TRBV2; j_gene: TRBJ2-5; CDR3aa: CASRQRQGASQETQYF; CDR3nt: TGTGCCAGCAGACAGAGACAGGGGGCTTCTCAAGAGACCCAGTACTTC
abundance: .; d_gene: TRBD1; v_gene: TRBV19; j_gene: TRBJ1-1; CDR3aa: CVSSIGTVPNAFF; CDR3nt: TGTGTCAGTAGTATTGGGACAGTACCCAATGCTTTCTTT
abundance: .; d_gene: .; v_gene: TRBV2; j_gene: TRBJ2-7; CDR3aa: CASAWDDSYEQYF; CDR3nt: TGTGCCAGCGCCTGGGACGACTCCTACGAGCAGTACTTC
abundance: medium-sized; d_gene: TRBD2; v_gene: TRBV10-2; j_gene: TRBJ2-1; CDR3aa: CASRASGPYNEQFF; CDR3nt: TGCGCCAGCAGAGCTAGCGGGCCCTACAATGAGCAGTTCTTC
abundance: .; d_gene: .; v_gene: TRBV10-2; j_gene: TRBJ1-6; CDR3aa: CASSDSQVYSPLHF; CDR3nt: TGCGCCAGCAGTGATTCGCAGGTGTATTCACCCCTCCACTTT
abundance: many; d_gene: TRBD1; v_gene: TRBV2; j_gene: TRBJ1-6; CDR3aa: CASTGTGSPLHF; CDR3nt: TGTGCCAGCACCGGGACAGGATCACCCCTCCACTTT
abundance: few; d_gene: TRBD1; v_gene: TRBV5-6; j_gene: TRBJ1-5; CDR3aa: CASSLAGGSQPQHF; CDR3nt: TGTGCCAGCAGCTTGGCAGGGGGCAGTCAGCCCCAGCATTTT
abundance: few; d_gene: .; v_gene: TRBV27; j_gene: TRBJ2-6; CDR3aa: CASSFRVSGANVLTF; CDR3nt: TGTGCCAGCAGTTTCAGGGTCTCTGGGGCCAACGTCCTGACTTTC
abundance: .; d_gene: TRBD1; v_gene: TRBV11-2; j_gene: TRBJ2-2; CDR3aa: CASSKQGSTGELFF; CDR3nt: TGTGCCAGCAGCAAACAGGGGAGCACCGGGGAGCTGTTTTTT
abundance: few; d_gene: .; v_gene: TRBV27; j_gene: TRBJ1-1; CDR3aa: CASSFGGVTEAFF; CDR3nt: TGTGCCAGCAGTTTCGGGGGGGTTACTGAAGCTTTCTTT
abundance: few; d_gene: TRBD2; v_gene: TRBV9; j_gene: TRBJ2-1; CDR3aa: CASSGTSNYNEQFF; CDR3nt: TGTGCCAGCAGCGGGACTAGCAATTACAATGAGCAGTTCTTC
abundance: many; d_gene: .; v_gene: TRBV7-9; j_gene: TRBJ2-6; CDR3aa: CASSYRQYDVLTF; CDR3nt: TGTGCCAGCAGCTACAGACAGTATGATGTCCTGACTTTC
abundance: .; d_gene: .; v_gene: TRBV2; j_gene: TRBJ2-1; CDR3aa: CASNPDEQFF; CDR3nt: TGTGCCAGCAATCCGGATGAGCAGTTCTTC
abundance: .; d_gene: TRBD1; v_gene: TRBV28; j_gene: TRBJ2-2; CDR3aa: CASSYHPGQGGGTGELFF; CDR3nt: TGTGCCAGCAGTTACCACCCGGGACAGGGAGGAGGCACCGGGGAGCTGTTTTTT
abundance: few; d_gene: .; v_gene: TRBV4-2; j_gene: TRBJ2-5; CDR3aa: CASSPGGGGYQETQYF; CDR3nt: TGTGCCAGCAGCCCCGGGGGCGGGGGTTACCAAGAGACCCAGTACTTC
abundance: few; d_gene: .; v_gene: TRBV20-1; j_gene: TRBJ1-5; CDR3aa: CSASMREGNQPQHF; CDR3nt: TGCAGTGCTAGTATGAGGGAGGGCAATCAGCCCCAGCATTTT
abundance: .; d_gene: TRBD1; v_gene: TRBV25-1; j_gene: TRBJ1-1; CDR3aa: CASSPRTGPKTEAFF; CDR3nt: TGTGCCAGCAGTCCTCGGACAGGGCCGAAGACTGAAGCTTTCTTT
abundance: many; d_gene: .; v_gene: TRBV6-5; j_gene: TRBJ1-5; CDR3aa: CASSYIPDQPQHF; CDR3nt: TGTGCCAGCAGTTACATTCCCGATCAGCCCCAGCATTTT
abundance: few; d_gene: TRBD1; v_gene: TRBV5-6; j_gene: TRBJ2-5; CDR3aa: CASSLRGQGGETQYF; CDR3nt: TGTGCCAGCAGCCTCCGGGGACAGGGTGGCGAGACCCAGTACTTC
abundance: many; d_gene: TRBD1; v_gene: TRBV5-1; j_gene: TRBJ2-2; CDR3aa: CASSFGTEGTGELFF; CDR3nt: TGCGCCAGCAGCTTTGGGACAGAAGGGACCGGGGAGCTGTTTTTT
abundance: many; d_gene: .; v_gene: TRBV2; j_gene: TRBJ2-1; CDR3aa: CASTPRGGRYNEQFF; CDR3nt: TGTGCCAGCACCCCAAGGGGAGGTCGGTACAATGAGCAGTTCTTC
abundance: .; d_gene: .; v_gene: TRBV6-2/TRBV6-3; j_gene: TRBJ2-7; CDR3aa: CASSYSTGVTYEQYF; CDR3nt: TGTGCCAGCAGTTACTCGACCGGCGTGACCTACGAGCAGTACTTC
abundance: many; d_gene: TRBD1; v_gene: TRBV10-3; j_gene: TRBJ2-7; CDR3aa: CAISAYNLQGAYEQYF; CDR3nt: TGTGCCATCAGTGCTTATAATTTGCAGGGGGCCTACGAGCAGTACTTC
abundance: many; d_gene: .; v_gene: TRBV6-5; j_gene: TRBJ2-7; CDR3aa: CASSYQVDLQDEQYF; CDR3nt: TGTGCCAGCAGTTACCAGGTCGACTTACAAGACGAGCAGTACTTC
abundance: few; d_gene: .; v_gene: TRBV7-9; j_gene: TRBJ1-1; CDR3aa: CASSVVNTEAFF; CDR3nt: TGTGCCAGCAGCGTCGTCAACACTGAAGCTTTCTTT
abundance: many; d_gene: .; v_gene: TRBV25-1; j_gene: TRBJ2-3; CDR3aa: CASSEYTRPDTQYF; CDR3nt: TGTGCCAGCAGTGAATATACCAGACCAGATACGCAGTATTTT
abundance: .; d_gene: .; v_gene: TRBV4-3; j_gene: TRBJ2-6; CDR3aa: CTSSQGSSGANVLTF; CDR3nt: TGCACCAGCAGCCAAGGAAGCTCTGGGGCCAACGTCCTGACTTTC
abundance: .; d_gene: .; v_gene: TRBV28; j_gene: TRBJ1-3; CDR3aa: CASSYDSSSGNTIYF; CDR3nt: TGTGCCAGCAGTTATGACAGTAGCTCTGGAAACACCATATATTTT
abundance: .; d_gene: .; v_gene: TRBV19; j_gene: TRBJ1-5; CDR3aa: CASSKSGYRNQPQHF; CDR3nt: TGTGCCAGTAGTAAGTCGGGGTACCGCAATCAGCCCCAGCATTTT
abundance: .; d_gene: .; v_gene: TRBV2; j_gene: TRBJ2-5; CDR3aa: CASSEEQYQETQYF; CDR3nt: TGTGCCAGCAGTGAAGAACAGTACCAAGAGACCCAGTACTTC